In this sample, the clone carrying this T cell receptor beta chain turned up a few times. Its antigen is as yet unknown. The length of the CDR3 is 14 residues. Germline V gives CDR1 MDHEN, CDR2 SYDVKM. The ends were cut back, 3 bases at V and 1 base at J, with 10 bases in the middle. The source of the sample is a study of response to subunit inactivated influenza vaccine. Study results and limitations: There was a suggestion from the authors that each seasonal influenza vaccination recruits few new T cells.

From the RT-PCR reads, TCRdb called clonotypes with MiXCR, one entry per CDR3 protein. The sample lists about 520,000 distinct CDR3 sequences; roughly 25% were seen once. The sequencing used CD4+ T cells sorted from PBMCs, collected about 5 days after vaccination. This clonotype was sampled from a man between 50 and 59 years old who received an inactivated influenza vaccine. J is TRBJ2-7 and V is TRBV28; D possibly corresponds to TRBD2 (6 bases). This chain's CDR3 is CASSLAGPSYEQYF. CDR3 sequence (DNA): TGTGCCAGCAGTTTGGCGGGGCCGTCCTACGAGCAGTACTTC.